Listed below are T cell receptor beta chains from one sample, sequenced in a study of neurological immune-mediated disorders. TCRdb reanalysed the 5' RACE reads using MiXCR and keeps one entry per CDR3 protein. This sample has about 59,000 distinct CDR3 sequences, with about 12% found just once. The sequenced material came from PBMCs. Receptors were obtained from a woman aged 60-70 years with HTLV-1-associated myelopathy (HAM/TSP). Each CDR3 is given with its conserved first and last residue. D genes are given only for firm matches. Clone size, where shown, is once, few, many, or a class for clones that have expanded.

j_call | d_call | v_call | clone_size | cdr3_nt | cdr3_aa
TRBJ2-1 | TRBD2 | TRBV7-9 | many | TGTGCCAGCAGCGCGGGACGGCTAGCGGGCCCCATCTCCTACAATGAGCAGTTCTTC | CASSAGRLAGPISYNEQFF
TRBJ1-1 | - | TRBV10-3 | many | TGTGCCATCAGTAGGGGACATGAAGGTGAAGCTTTCTTT | CAISRGHEGEAFF
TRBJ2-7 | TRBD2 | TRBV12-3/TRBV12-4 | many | TGTGCCAGCAGTACCGGGACTAGCTATCACGAGCAGTACTTC | CASSTGTSYHEQYF
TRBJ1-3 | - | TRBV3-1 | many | TGTGCCAGCGGACACTTCTCTGGAAACACCATATATTTT | CASGHFSGNTIYF
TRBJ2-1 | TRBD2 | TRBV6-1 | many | TGTGCCAGCAGTGATCCAGGGGCGGTAAGACTAGCGGTCTACAATGAGCAGTTCTTC | CASSDPGAVRLAVYNEQFF
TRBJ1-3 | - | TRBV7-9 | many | TGTGCCAGCAGCTTAGTAGAGGGAAGCTCTGGAAACACCATATATTTT | CASSLVEGSSGNTIYF
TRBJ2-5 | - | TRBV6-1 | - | TGTGCCAGCAGTGAATTCAGGCAAGAGACCCAGTACTTC | CASSEFRQETQYF
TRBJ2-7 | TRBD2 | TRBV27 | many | TGTGCCAGCAGTTCGGGCCAGCTGACGGGAGGAGATAGTTACGAGCAGTACTTC | CASSSGQLTGGDSYEQYF
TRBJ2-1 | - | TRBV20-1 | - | TGCAGTGTGAGGCGGGGACCCATTTACAATGAGCGGTTCTTC | CSVRRGPIYNERFF
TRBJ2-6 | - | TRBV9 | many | TGTGCCAGCAGCCCTCGGGGAGCCTCTGGGGCCAACGTCCTGACTTTC | CASSPRGASGANVLTF
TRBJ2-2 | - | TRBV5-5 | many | TGTGCCAGCAGCCGACCAGGGGGGGCCGGGGAGCTGTTTTTT | CASSRPGGAGELFF
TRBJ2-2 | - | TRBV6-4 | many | TGTGCCAGCAGTCCCCAGCCCGGGGAGCTGTTTTTT | CASSPQPGELFF
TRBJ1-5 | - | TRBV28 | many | TGTGCCAGCAGTCCCTCAGGGTTCAGTCAGCCCCAGCATTTT | CASSPSGFSQPQHF
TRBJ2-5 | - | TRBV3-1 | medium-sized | TGTGCCAGCAGCCGCGGAGGTCCGGAGACCCAGTACTTC | CASSRGGPETQYF